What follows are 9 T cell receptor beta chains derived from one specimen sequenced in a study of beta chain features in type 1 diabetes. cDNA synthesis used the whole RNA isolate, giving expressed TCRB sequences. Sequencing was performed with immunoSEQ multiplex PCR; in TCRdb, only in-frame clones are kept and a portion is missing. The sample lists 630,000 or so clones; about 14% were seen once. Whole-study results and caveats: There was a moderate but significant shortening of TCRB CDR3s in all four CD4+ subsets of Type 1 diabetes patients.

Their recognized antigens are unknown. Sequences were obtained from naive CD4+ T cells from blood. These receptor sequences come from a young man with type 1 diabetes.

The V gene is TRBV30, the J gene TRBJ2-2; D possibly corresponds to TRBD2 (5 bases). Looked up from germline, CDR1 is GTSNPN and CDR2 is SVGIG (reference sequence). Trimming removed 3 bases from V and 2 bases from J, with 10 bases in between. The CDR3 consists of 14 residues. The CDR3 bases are TGTGCCTGGAGGCGTCTAGCTAACACCGGGGAGCTGTTTTTT. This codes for CAWRRLANTGELFF.

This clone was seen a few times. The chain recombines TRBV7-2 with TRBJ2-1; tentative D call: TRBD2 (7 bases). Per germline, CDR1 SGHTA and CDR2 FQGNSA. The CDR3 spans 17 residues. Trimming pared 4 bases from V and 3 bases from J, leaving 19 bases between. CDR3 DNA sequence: TGTGCCAGCAGCTCGCCCCCTTGGCGGGGGCTCTACAATGAGCAGTTCTTC. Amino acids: CASSSPPWRGLYNEQFF.

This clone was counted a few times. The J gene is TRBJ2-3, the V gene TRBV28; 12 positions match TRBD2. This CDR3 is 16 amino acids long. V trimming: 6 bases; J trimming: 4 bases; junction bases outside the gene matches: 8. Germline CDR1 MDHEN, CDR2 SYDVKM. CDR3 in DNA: TGTGCCAGCAGGTCTAGCGGGGGGGAGTACCCAGATACGCAGTATTTT. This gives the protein CASRSSGGEYPDTQYF.

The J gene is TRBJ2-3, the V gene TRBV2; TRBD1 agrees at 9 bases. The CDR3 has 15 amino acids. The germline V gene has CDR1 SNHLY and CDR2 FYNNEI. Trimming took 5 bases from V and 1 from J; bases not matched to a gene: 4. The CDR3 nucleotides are TGTGCCAGCAGTACCCGGACAGGGGGCACAGATACGCAGTATTTT. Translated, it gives CASSTRTGGTDTQYF.

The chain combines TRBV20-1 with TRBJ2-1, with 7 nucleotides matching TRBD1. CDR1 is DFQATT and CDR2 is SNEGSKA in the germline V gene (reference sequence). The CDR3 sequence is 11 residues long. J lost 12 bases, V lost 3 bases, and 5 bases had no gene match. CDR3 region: CSASERGLQFF. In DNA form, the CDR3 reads TGCAGTGCTAGTGAGAGGGGGCTGCAGTTCTTC.

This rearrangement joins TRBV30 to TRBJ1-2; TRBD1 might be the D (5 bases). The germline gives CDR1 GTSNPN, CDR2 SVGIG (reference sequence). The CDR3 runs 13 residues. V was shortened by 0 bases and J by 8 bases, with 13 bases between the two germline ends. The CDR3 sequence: CAWSVTVGAGYTF. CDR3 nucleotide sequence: TGTGCCTGGAGTGTTACGGTAGGGGCCGGCTACACCTTC.

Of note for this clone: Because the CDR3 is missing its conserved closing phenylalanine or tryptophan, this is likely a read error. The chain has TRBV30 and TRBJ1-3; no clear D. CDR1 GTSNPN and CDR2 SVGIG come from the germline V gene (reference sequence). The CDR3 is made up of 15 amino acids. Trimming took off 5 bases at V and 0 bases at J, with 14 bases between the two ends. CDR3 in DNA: TGTGCCTGGGATTGGACGGGCATCTCTGGAAACACCATATATTCT. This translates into CAWDWTGISGNTIYS.

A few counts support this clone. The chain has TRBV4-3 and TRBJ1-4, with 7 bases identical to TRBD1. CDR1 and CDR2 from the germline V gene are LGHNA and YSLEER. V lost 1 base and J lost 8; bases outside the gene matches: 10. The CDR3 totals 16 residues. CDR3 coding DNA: TGCGCCAGCAGCCAAGCGTTCACAGGGGAGGAAGAAAAACTGTTTTTT. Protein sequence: CASSQAFTGEEEKLFF.

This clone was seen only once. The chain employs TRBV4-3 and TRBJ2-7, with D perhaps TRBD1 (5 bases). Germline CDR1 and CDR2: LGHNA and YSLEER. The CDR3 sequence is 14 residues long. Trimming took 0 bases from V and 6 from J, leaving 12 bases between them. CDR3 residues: CASSQDSQAIEQYF. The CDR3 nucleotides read TGCGCCAGCAGCCAAGATTCACAGGCGATCGAGCAGTACTTC.